A selection of T cell receptor beta chains follows, all from one sample in a study of blood T cells in healthy people across ages. TCRdb called the 5' RACE reads again in MiXCR, with one record for every CDR3 protein. The repertoire holds hundreds of thousands of distinct CDR3 sequences, with around 25% as singletons. Another study also made use of these data, one on T cells of mothers and their children.

Sequenced: blood. The receptors were gathered from a boy between 10 and 17 years old in good health. The CDR3 runs from the conserved cysteine through the conserved F or W. Each record gives: V gene, J gene, CDR3 length, D gene, clone size, CDR3 DNA, CDR3 protein. D genes are given only for firm matches. Clone size, where shown, is once, few, many, or a class for clones that have expanded.

>TRBV14|TRBJ2-7|15|-|-
TGTGCCAGCAGCCAAGTTTCGGGACACCCCTACGAGCAGTACTTC
CASSQVSGHPYEQYF
>TRBV2|TRBJ2-1|14|TRBD2|few
TGTGCCTGGACTAGCGGGGTCCCGGCGGATGAGCAGTTCTTC
CAWTSGVPADEQFF
>TRBV12-3/TRBV12-4|TRBJ2-7|13|TRBD2|few
TGTGCCAGCGGGACTAGCGGAACCTACGAGCAGTACTTC
CASGTSGTYEQYF
>TRBV6-5|TRBJ2-1|13|TRBD1|-
TGTGCCAGCAGGACAGGGCCCTACAATGAGCAGTTCTTC
CASRTGPYNEQFF
>TRBV2|TRBJ2-5|12|-|few
TGTGCCAGCAGGGCAGCACAAGAGACCCAGTACTTC
CASRAAQETQYF
>TRBV7-9|TRBJ1-4|15|-|once
TGTGCCAGCAGCCACAGACAGAGTCCGAATGAAAAACTGTTTTTT
CASSHRQSPNEKLFF
>TRBV12-3/TRBV12-4|TRBJ2-3|16|TRBD2|-
TGTGCCAGCAGTCAGGGACTAGCGGGAGACTCAGATACGCAGTATTTT
CASSQGLAGDSDTQYF
>TRBV7-9|TRBJ2-1|12|TRBD1|-
TGTGCCAGCGGGACAGGGGGCAGTGAGCAGTTCTTC
CASGTGGSEQFF
>TRBV14|TRBJ2-2|17|-|few
TGTGCCAGCAGCCAAGAAGGGAGTCTGGAGGGACCCGGGGAGCTGTTTTTT
CASSQEGSLEGPGELFF
>TRBV27|TRBJ1-6|14|-|few
TGTGCTAGCAAGGTCAGGCCGAATCATTCACCCCTCCACTTT
CASKVRPNHSPLHF
>TRBV15|TRBJ2-1|14|-|-
TGTGCCACCAGCAGAGGGGTAGCTGCCGATGAGCAGTTCTTC
CATSRGVAADEQFF
>TRBV7-9|TRBJ2-7|14|-|once
TGTGCCAGCAGCTCTAGTGGGATATCCTACGAGCAGTACTTC
CASSSSGISYEQYF
>TRBV27|TRBJ2-1|14|-|few
TGTGCCAGCTCCCCCGGAGGGTACTACAATGAGCAGTTCTTC
CASSPGGYYNEQFF
>TRBV6-1|TRBJ2-1|12|-|-
TGTGCCAGCAGTAAAGCGGTCAATGAGCAGTTCTTC
CASSKAVNEQFF
>TRBV12-3/TRBV12-4|TRBJ2-3|16|-|-
TGTGCCAGCAGCCGGACTGGAAGATTCAGCACAGATACGCAGTATTTT
CASSRTGRFSTDTQYF
>TRBV6-5|TRBJ2-2|16|-|-
TGTGCCAGCAGTTTTTCGACATTCCTTGCCACCGGGGAGCTGTTTTTT
CASSFSTFLATGELFF
>TRBV5-6|TRBJ2-5|14|-|-
TGTGCCAGCAGCCCCACGGGAAGGGCATGGGCCCAGTACTTC
CASSPTGRAWAQYF
>TRBV29-1|TRBJ2-3|10|-|few
TGCAGCGATGGGACACATCCGCAGTATTTT
CSDGTHPQYF
>TRBV28|TRBJ2-1|12|-|few
TGTGCCAGCAGGTCAACTCGGAGAGGGCAGTTCTTC
CASRSTRRGQFF
>TRBV7-3|TRBJ2-1|15|TRBD1|many
TGTGCCAGCAGCTCCGCAGGGGGCTCCTACAATGAGCAGTTCTTC
CASSSAGGSYNEQFF
>TRBV19|TRBJ2-7|14|-|-
TGTGCCAGTAGTCTCGGAGAGGAGCCATACGAGCAGTACTTC
CASSLGEEPYEQYF